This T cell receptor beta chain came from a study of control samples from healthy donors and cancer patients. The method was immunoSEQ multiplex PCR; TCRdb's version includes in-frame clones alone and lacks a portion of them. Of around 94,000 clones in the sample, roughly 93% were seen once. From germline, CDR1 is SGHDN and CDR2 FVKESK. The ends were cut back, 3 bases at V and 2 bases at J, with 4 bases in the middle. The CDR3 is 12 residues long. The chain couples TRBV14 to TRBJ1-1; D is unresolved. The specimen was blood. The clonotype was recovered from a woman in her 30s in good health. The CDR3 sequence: CASSQENTEAFF. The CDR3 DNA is TGTGCCAGCAGCCAGGAAAACACTGAAGCTTTCTTT.